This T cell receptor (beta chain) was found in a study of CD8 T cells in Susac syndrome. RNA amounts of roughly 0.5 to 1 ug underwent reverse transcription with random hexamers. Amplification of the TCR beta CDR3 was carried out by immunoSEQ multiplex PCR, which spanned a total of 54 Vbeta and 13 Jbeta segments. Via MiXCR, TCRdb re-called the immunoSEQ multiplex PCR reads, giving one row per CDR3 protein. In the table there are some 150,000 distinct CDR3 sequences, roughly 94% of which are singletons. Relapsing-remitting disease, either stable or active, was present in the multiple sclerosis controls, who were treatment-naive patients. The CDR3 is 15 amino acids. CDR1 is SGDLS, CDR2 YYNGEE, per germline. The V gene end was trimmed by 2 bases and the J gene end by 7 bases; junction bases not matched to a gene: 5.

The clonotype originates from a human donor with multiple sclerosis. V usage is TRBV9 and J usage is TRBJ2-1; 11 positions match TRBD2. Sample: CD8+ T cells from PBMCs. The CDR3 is CASSVSGGARNEQFF. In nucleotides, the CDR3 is TGTGCCAGCAGCGTTAGCGGGGGGGCCAGGAATGAGCAGTTCTTC.